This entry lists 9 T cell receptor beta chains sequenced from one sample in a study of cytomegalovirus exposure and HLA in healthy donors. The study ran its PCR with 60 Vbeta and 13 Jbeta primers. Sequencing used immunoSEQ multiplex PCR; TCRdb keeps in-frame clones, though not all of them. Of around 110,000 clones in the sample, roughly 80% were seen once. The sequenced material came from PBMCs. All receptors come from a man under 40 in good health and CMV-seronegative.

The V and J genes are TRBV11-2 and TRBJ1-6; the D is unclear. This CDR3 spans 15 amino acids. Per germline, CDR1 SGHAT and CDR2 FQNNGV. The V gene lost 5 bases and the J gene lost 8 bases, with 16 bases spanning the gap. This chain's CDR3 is CASSARFTDDSPLHF. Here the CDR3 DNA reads TGTGCCAGCAGCGCCCGGTTCACCGATGATTCACCCCTCCACTTT.

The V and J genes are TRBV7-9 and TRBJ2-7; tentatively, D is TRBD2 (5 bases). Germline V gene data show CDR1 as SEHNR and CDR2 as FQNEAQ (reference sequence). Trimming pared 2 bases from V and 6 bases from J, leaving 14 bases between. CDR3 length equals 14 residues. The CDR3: CASSLTASRGEQYF. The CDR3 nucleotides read TGTGCCAGCAGCTTAACCGCTAGCCGAGGCGAGCAGTACTTC. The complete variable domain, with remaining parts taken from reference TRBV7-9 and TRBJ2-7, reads DTGVSQNPRHKITKRGQNVTFRCDPISEHNRLYWYRQTLGQGPEFLTYFQNEAQLEKSRLLSDRFSAERPKGSFSTLEIQRTEQGDSAMYLCASSLTASRGEQYFGPGTRLTVT.

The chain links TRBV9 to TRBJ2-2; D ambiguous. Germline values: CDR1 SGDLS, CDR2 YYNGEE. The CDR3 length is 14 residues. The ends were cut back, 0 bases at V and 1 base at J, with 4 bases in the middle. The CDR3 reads CASSVAGNTGELFF. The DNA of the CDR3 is TGTGCCAGCAGCGTAGCAGGGAACACCGGGGAGCTGTTTTTT.

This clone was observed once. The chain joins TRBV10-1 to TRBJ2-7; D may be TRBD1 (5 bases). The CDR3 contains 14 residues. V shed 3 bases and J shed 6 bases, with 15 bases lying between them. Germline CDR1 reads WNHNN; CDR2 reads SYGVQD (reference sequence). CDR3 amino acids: CASSDQGPVGEQYF. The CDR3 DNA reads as TGCGCCAGCAGTGATCAGGGCCCGGTGGGCGAGCAGTACTTC.

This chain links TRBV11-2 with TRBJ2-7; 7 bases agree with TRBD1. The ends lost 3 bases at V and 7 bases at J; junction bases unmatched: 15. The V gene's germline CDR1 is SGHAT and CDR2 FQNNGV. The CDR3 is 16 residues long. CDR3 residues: CASSFGFRDSGREQYF. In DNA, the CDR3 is TGTGCCAGCAGCTTTGGATTCCGGGACAGCGGAAGGGAGCAGTACTTC.

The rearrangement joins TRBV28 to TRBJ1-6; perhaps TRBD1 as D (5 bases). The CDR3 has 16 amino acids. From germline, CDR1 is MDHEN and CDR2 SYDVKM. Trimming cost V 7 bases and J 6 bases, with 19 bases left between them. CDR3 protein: CASTPRAGGANSPLHF. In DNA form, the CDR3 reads TGTGCCAGCACTCCACGCGCTGGAGGGGCTAATTCACCCCTCCACTTT. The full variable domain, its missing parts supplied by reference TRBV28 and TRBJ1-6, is DVKVTQSSRYLVKRTGEKVFLECVQDMDHENMFWYRQDPGLGLRLIYFSYDVKMKEKGDIPEGYSVSREKKERFSLILESASTNQTSMYLCASTPRAGGANSPLHFGNGTRLTVT.

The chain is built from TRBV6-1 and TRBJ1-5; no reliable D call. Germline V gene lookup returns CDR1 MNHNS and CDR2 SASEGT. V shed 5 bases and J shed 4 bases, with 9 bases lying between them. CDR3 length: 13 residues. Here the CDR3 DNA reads TGTGCCAGCAGTCTTAGTCGGAATCAGCCCCAGCATTTT. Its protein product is CASSLSRNQPQHF.

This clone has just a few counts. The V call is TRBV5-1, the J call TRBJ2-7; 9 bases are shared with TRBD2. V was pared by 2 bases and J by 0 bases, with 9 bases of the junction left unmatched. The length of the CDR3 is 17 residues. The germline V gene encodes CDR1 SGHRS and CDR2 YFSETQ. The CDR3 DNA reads TGCGCCAGCAGCTTAGTGAGCGGGAGGCCTAGCTCCTACGAGCAGTACTTC. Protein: CASSLVSGRPSSYEQYF.

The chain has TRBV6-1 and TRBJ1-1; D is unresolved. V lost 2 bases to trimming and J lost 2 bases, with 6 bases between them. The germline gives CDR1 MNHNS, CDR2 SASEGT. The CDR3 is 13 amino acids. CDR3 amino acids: CASSEHRNTEAFF. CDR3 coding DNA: TGTGCCAGCAGTGAACACAGAAACACTGAAGCTTTCTTT.